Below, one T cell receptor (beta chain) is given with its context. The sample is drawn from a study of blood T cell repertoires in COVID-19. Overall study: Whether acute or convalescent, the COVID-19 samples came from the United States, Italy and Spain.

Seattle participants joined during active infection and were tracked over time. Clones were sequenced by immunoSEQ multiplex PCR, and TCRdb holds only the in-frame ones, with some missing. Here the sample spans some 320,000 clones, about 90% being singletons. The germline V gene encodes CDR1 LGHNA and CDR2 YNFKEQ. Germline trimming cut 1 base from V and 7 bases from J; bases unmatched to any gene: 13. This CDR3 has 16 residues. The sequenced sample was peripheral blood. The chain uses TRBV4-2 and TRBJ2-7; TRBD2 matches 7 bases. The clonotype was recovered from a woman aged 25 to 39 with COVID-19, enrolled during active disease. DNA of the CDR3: TGTGCCAGCAGCCAAGTCCCTGGACTAGTCGCATGGGAGCAGTACTTC. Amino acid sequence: CASSQVPGLVAWEQYF.